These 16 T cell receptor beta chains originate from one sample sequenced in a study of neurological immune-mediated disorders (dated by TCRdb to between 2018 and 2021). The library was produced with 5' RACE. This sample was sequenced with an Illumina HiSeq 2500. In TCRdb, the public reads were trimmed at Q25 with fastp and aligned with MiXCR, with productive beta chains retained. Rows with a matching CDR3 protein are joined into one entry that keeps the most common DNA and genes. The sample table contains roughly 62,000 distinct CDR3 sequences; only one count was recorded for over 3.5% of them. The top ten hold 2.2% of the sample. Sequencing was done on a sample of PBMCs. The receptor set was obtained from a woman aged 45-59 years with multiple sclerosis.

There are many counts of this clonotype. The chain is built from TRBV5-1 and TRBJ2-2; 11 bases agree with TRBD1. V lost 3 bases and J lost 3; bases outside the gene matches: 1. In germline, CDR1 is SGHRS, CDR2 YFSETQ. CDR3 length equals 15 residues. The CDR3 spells CASSSGQGDTGELFF. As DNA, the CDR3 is TGCGCCAGCAGCTCGGGACAGGGGGACACCGGGGAGCTGTTTTTT. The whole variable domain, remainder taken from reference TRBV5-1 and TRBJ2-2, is KAGVTQTPRYLIKTRGQQVTLSCSPISGHRSVSWYQQTPGQGLQFLFEYFSETQRNKGNFPGRFSGRQFSNSRSEMNVSTLELGDSALYLCASSSGQGDTGELFFGEGSRLTVL.

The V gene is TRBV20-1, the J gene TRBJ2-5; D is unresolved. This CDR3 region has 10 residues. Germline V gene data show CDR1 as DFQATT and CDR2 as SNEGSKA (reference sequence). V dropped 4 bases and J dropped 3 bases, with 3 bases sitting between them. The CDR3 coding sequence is TGCAGTGCTAACAAAGAGACCCAGTACTTC. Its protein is CSANKETQYF.

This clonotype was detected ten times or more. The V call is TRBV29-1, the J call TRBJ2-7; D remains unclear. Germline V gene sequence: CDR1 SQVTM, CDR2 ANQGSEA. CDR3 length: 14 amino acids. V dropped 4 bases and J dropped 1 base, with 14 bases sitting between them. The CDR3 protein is CSVASYRASYEQYF. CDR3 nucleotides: TGCAGCGTTGCATCCTACCGGGCTTCCTACGAGCAGTACTTC.

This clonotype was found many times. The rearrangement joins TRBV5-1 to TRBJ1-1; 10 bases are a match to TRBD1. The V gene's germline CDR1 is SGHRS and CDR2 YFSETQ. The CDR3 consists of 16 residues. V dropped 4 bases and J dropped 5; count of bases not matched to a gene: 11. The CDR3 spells CASSPGRDRGWTEAFF. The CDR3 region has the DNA TGCGCCAGCAGCCCCGGAAGGGACAGGGGATGGACTGAAGCTTTCTTT.

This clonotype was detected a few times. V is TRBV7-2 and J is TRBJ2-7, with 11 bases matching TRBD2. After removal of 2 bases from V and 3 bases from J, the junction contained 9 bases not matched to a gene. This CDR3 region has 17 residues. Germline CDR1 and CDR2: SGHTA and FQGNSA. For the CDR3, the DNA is TGTGCCAGCAGCTTAAGGTCTCTAGCGGGAGGTATCTACGAGCAGTACTTC. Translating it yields CASSLRSLAGGIYEQYF. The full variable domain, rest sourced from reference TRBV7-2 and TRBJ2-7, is GAGVSQSPSNKVTEKGKDVELRCDPISGHTALYWYRQSLGQGLEFLIYFQGNSAPDKSGLPSDRFSAERTGGSVSTLTIQRTQQEDSAVYLCASSLRSLAGGIYEQYFGPGTRLTVT.

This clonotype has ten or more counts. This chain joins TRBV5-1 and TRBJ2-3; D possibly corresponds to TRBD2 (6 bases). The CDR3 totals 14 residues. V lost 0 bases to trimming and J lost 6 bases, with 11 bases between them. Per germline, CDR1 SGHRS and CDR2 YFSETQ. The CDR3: CASSLGGTRDTQYF. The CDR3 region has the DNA TGCGCCAGCAGCTTGGGCGGGACTCGGGATACGCAGTATTTT.

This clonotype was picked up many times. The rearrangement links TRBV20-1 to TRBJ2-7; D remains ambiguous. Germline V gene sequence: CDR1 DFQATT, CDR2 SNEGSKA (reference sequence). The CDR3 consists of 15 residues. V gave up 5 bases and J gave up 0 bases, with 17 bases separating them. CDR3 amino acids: CSASGASPSSYEQYF. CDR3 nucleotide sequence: TGCAGTGCTTCCGGAGCGAGCCCAAGCTCCTACGAGCAGTACTTC.

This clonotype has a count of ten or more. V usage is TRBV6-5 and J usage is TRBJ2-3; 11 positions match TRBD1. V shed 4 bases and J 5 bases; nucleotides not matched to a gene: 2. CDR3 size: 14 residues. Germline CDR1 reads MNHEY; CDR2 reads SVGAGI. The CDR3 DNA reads TGTGCCAGCAGTTGGACAGGGGGCAAAGATACGCAGTATTTT. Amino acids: CASSWTGGKDTQYF.

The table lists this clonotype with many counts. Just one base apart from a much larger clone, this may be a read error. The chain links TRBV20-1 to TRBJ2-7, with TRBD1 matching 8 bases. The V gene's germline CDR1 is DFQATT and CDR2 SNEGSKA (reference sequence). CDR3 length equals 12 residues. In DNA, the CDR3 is TGCAGTGCTAGAGAAACAAGGACAGGGATAAACTTC. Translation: CSARETRTGINF.

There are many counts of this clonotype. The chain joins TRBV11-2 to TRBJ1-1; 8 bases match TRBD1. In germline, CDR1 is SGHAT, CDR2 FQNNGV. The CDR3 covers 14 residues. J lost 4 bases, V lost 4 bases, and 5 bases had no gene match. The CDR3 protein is CASSSNRGVTEAFF. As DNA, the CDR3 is TGTGCCAGCAGCTCGAACAGGGGGGTCACTGAAGCTTTCTTT.

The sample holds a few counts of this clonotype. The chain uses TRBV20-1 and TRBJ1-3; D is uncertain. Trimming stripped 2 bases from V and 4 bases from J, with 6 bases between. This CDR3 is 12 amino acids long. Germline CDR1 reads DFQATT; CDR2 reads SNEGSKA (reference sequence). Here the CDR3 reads CSARFVGNTIYF. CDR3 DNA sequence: TGCAGTGCTAGATTCGTCGGAAACACCATATATTTT.

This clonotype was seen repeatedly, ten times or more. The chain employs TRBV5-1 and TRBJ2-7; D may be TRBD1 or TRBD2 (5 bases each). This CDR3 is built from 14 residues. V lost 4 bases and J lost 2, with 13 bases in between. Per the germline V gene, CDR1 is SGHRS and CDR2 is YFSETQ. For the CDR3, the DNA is TGCGCCAGCAGCACGAATTGGGGACCCTACGAGCAGTACTTC. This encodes CASSTNWGPYEQYF.

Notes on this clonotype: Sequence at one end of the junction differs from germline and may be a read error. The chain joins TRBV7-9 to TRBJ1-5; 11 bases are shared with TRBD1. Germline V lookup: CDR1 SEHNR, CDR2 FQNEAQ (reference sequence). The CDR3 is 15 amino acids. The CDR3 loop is CASSLGQGAIQPQNF. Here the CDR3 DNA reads TGTGCCAGCAGCCTCGGACAGGGGGCGATTCAGCCCCAGAATTTT.

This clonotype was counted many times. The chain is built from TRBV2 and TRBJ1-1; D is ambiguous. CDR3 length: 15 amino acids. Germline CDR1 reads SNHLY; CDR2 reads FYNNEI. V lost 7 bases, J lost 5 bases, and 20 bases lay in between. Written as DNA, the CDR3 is TGTGCCAGCACCGGTGAGGGCAGGATGGGGACTGAAGCTTTCTTT. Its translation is CASTGEGRMGTEAFF.

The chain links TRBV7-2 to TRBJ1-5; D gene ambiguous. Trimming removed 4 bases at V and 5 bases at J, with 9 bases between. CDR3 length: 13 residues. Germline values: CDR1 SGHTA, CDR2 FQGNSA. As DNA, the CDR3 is TGTGCCAGCAGCTCAAAGACGGATCAGCCCCAGCATTTT. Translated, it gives CASSSKTDQPQHF. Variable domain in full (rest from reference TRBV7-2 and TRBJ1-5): GAGVSQSPSNKVTEKGKDVELRCDPISGHTALYWYRQSLGQGLEFLIYFQGNSAPDKSGLPSDRFSAERTGGSVSTLTIQRTQQEDSAVYLCASSSKTDQPQHFGDGTRLSIL.

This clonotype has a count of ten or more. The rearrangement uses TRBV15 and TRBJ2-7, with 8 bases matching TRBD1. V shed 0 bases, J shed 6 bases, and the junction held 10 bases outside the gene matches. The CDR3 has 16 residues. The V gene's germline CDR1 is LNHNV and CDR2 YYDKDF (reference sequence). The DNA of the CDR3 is TGTGCCACCAGCAGAGATCGTGACAGGGGAGTTAGCGAGCAGTACTTC. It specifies CATSRDRDRGVSEQYF.